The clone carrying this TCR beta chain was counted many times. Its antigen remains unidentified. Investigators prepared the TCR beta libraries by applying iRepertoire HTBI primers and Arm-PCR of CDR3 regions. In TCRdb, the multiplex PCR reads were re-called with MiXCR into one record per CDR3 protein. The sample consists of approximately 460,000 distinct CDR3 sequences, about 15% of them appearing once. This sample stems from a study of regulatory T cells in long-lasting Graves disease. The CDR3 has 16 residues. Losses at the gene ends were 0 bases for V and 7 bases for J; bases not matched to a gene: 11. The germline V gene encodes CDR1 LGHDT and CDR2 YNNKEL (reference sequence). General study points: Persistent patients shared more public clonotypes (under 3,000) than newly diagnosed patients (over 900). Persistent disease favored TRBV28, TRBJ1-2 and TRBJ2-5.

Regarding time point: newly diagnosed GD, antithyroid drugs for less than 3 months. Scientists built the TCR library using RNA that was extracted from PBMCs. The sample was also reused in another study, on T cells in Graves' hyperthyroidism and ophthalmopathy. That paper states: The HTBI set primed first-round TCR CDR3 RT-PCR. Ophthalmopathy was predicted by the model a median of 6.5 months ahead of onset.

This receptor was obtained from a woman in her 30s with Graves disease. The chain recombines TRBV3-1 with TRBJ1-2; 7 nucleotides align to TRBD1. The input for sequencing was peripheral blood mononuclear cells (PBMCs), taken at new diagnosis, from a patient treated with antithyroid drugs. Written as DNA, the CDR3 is TGTGCCAGCAGCCAAGAATGGGCAGGGGGGAGGAGTGGCTACACCTTC. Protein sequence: CASSQEWAGGRSGYTF.